These 32 T cell receptor beta chains were all obtained from the same sample, sequenced in a study of control samples from healthy donors and cancer patients. TCRdb's copy holds only in-frame clones and misses some; the assay was immunoSEQ multiplex PCR. This table holds 150,000 to 190,000 clones, 85% to 95% found once. What was sequenced was blood. The receptors here all came from a man between 45 and 60 years old in good health.

The V call is TRBV18, the J call TRBJ2-5; TRBD1 matches 7 bases. Germline values: CDR1 KGHSH, CDR2 LQKENI. The CDR3 extends over 14 amino acids. J lost 2 bases, V lost 3 bases, and 3 bases had no gene match. CDR3 protein: CASSPGTEQETQYF. The CDR3 DNA follows: TGTGCCAGCTCACCCGGGACAGAGCAAGAGACCCAGTACTTC.

This sequence joins TRBV10-1 and TRBJ2-7, with D possibly being TRBD1 (5 bases). Germline V gene sequence: CDR1 WNHNN, CDR2 SYGVQD (reference sequence). The CDR3 is 12 amino acids. Trimming left V 4 bases short and J 2 bases short, with 6 bases between. The CDR3 here is CASSGQPYEQYF. For the CDR3, the DNA is TGCGCCAGCAGTGGACAGCCCTACGAGCAGTACTTC.

The chain combines TRBV4-2 with TRBJ1-1, with D maybe TRBD1 (5 bases). The germline V gene encodes CDR1 LGHNA and CDR2 YNFKEQ. CDR3 size: 16 residues. V lost 0 bases to trimming and J lost 6 bases, with 17 bases between them. As DNA, the CDR3 is TGTGCCAGCAGCCAAGAAGGGGAGCAGTGGGGGGCTGAAGCTTTCTTT. Its protein is CASSQEGEQWGAEAFF.

The rearrangement joins TRBV3-1 (or the pseudogene TRBV3-2) to TRBJ1-2; 9 nucleotides align to TRBD1. The germline V gene has CDR1 LGHDT and CDR2 YNNKEL (reference sequence). The J segment lost 5 bases and the V segment lost 5 bases, leaving 0 bases of the junction unmatched. CDR3 length: 12 residues. The CDR3 sequence is CASSGTGYGYTF. CDR3 nucleotide sequence: TGTGCCAGCAGCGGGACAGGGTATGGCTACACCTTC.

The V call is TRBV7-9, the J call TRBJ1-4; D unclear. Germline CDR1 is SEHNR and CDR2 is FQNEAQ (reference sequence). The length of the CDR3 is 15 residues. V was trimmed by 5 bases and J by 8 bases, leaving 18 bases between them. CDR3 amino acids: CASSRLLSWGEKLFF. In nucleotides, the CDR3 is TGTGCCAGCAGCCGCTTATTAAGTTGGGGAGAAAAACTGTTTTTT.

DNA of the CDR3: TGTGCCAGCGCCCAGGGAGGGGAGACCCAGTACTTC. Translation: CASAQGGETQYF. V and J are TRBV6-1 and TRBJ2-5; TRBD2 aligns across 7 bases. There are 12 residues in the CDR3. J lost 5 bases, V lost 8 bases, and 5 bases had no gene match. CDR1 and CDR2 from the germline V gene are MNHNS and SASEGT.

The chain carries TRBV6-2 or TRBV6-3 and TRBJ2-7; D is possibly TRBD1 or TRBD2 (6 bases each). From germline, CDR1 is MNHEY and CDR2 SVGEGT. The germline V and J ends were trimmed by 0 bases and 0 bases, with 15 bases remaining between them. This CDR3 has 17 residues. Here the CDR3 reads CASSYSFRGQSSYEQYF. CDR3 nucleotide sequence: TGTGCCAGCAGTTACTCCTTCCGGGGGCAAAGCTCCTACGAGCAGTACTTC.

CDR3 sequence: CASSEGTPLYGYTF. The CDR3 coding sequence is TGTGCCAGCAGTGAGGGGACACCTCTCTATGGCTACACCTTC. The V call is TRBV6-1, the J call TRBJ1-2; a possible D gene is TRBD1 (6 bases). Germline assignment: CDR1 MNHNS and CDR2 SASEGT. There are 14 residues in the CDR3. Between the trimmed V and J ends, which lost 3 bases and 4 bases, there was a span of 12 bases.

The rearrangement joins TRBV29-1 to TRBJ2-3; 8 bases are a match to TRBD1. After removal of 6 bases from V and 8 bases from J, the junction contained 16 bases not matched to a gene. This CDR3 is 15 amino acids long. CDR1 is SQVTM, CDR2 ANQGSEA, per germline. CDR3 in amino acids: CSVAQGQGPFTTQYF. CDR3 DNA sequence: TGCAGCGTCGCCCAAGGACAGGGTCCTTTTACTACGCAGTATTTT.

CDR3 loop: CASRRDGSRDEQYF. CDR3 nucleotides: TGTGCCAGCAGAAGAGACGGATCACGAGACGAGCAGTACTTC. The J gene is TRBJ2-7, the V gene TRBV6-5; unclear D gene. Germline CDR1 and CDR2: MNHEY and SVGAGI. CDR3 size: 14 residues. V gave up 6 bases and J gave up 5 bases, with 17 bases separating them.

The chain uses TRBV5-1 and TRBJ2-5; the D gene is possibly TRBD2 (6 bases). The V gene's germline CDR1 is SGHRS and CDR2 YFSETQ. The CDR3 sequence is 15 residues long. V shed 0 bases and J shed 4 bases, with 13 bases lying between them. CDR3 coding DNA: TGCGCCAGCAGCTTGGAAGGGCGGGATCGAGAGACCCAGTACTTC. The encoded protein is CASSLEGRDRETQYF.

The chain couples TRBV11-3 to TRBJ2-7; the match to TRBD1 covers 7 bases. This CDR3 region has 13 residues. Germline V gene sequence: CDR1 SGHNT, CDR2 YENEEA. Germline trimming cut 6 bases from V and 6 bases from J; bases unmatched to any gene: 8. The CDR3 reads CASSIDRVSEQYF. CDR3 in DNA: TGTGCCAGCAGTATAGACAGGGTGAGCGAGCAGTACTTC.

This CDR3 reads CASLDRTTDTQYF. CDR3 DNA sequence: TGTGCCAGCCTGGACAGGACCACAGATACGCAGTATTTT. The chain is built from TRBV27 and TRBJ2-3, with TRBD1 matching 7 bases. The CDR3 has 13 residues. Unmatched junction bases numbered 4, after V lost 8 bases and J lost 2 bases. Germline CDR1 reads MNHEY; CDR2 reads SMNVEV (reference sequence).

This clone was observed once. The chain is built from TRBV5-1 and TRBJ2-5; no firm D call. CDR1 is SGHRS, CDR2 YFSETQ, per germline. This CDR3 is built from 14 residues. V lost 0 bases to trimming and J lost 3 bases, with 9 bases between them. In DNA, the CDR3 is TGCGCCAGCAGCTTGGGGTCAGGTGAAGAGACCCAGTACTTC. Its translation: CASSLGSGEETQYF.

The chain carries TRBV25-1 and TRBJ2-3; D is uncertain. The V and J ends lost 2 bases and 0 bases respectively, with 3 bases between them. This CDR3 region has 13 residues. Germline V lookup: CDR1 MGHDK, CDR2 SYGVNS. The CDR3: CASSEPSTDTQYF. CDR3 sequence (DNA): TGTGCCAGCAGTGAACCTAGCACAGATACGCAGTATTTT.

V usage is TRBV2 and J usage is TRBJ2-7, with TRBD2 matching over 10 bases. This CDR3 is 15 amino acids long. Trimming at V came to 9 bases and at J to 6 bases, leaving 14 bases not matched to a gene. In germline, CDR1 is SNHLY, CDR2 FYNNEI. The CDR3, as DNA: TGTGCCAGTACCAAAGACCAGGGACTAGCGCCCGAGCAGTACTTC. It codes for CASTKDQGLAPEQYF.

This clone was found once. This sequence joins TRBV27 and TRBJ1-2, with D maybe TRBD1 (5 bases). The CDR3 contains 15 residues. The ends were cut back, 7 bases at V and 2 bases at J, with 17 bases in the middle. From germline, CDR1 is MNHEY and CDR2 SMNVEV (reference sequence). CDR3 region: CASTLWSGGNYGYTF. In DNA, the CDR3 is TGTGCCAGCACCTTATGGTCGGGGGGAAACTATGGCTACACCTTC.

The genes are TRBV12-3 or TRBV12-4 and TRBJ1-3, with no clear D. Deletions cut 3 bases from V and 6 bases from J, with 6 bases between. There are 12 residues in the CDR3. CDR3 in DNA: TGTGCCAGCAGTTTCGGCGAAAACACCATATATTTT. It translates to CASSFGENTIYF.

This clone came up once. V usage is TRBV19 and J usage is TRBJ1-5, with TRBD1 matching 10 bases. The V segment lost 4 bases and the J segment 7 bases; nucleotides outside the gene matches: 10. The CDR3 consists of 16 residues. Germline CDR1 and CDR2: LNHDA and SQIVND (reference sequence). The CDR3 sequence is CASSKGRTGGEQPQHF. CDR3 nucleotides: TGTGCCAGTAGTAAAGGGAGGACAGGGGGGGAACAGCCCCAGCATTTT. Supplemented by reference TRBV19 and TRBJ1-5, the full variable domain reads DGGITQSPKYLFRKEGQNVTLSCEQNLNHDAMYWYRQDPGQGLRLIYYSQIVNDFQKGDIAEGYSVSREKKESFPLTVTSAQKNPTAFYLCASSKGRTGGEQPQHFGDGTRLSIL.

J is TRBJ1-3 and V is TRBV3-1 (or the pseudogene TRBV3-2), with TRBD1 as a possible D gene (5 bases). Trimming left V 0 bases short and J 2 bases short, with 11 bases between. Germline CDR1 and CDR2: LGHDT and YNNKEL (reference sequence). The CDR3 covers 16 residues. The CDR3 reads CASSQDLGGTGNTIYF. As DNA, the CDR3 is TGTGCCAGCAGCCAAGATCTGGGGGGTACTGGAAACACCATATATTTT.

The V call is TRBV5-4, the J call TRBJ2-7; TRBD1 might be the D (6 bases). CDR1 is SGHNT, CDR2 YYREEE, per germline (reference sequence). The CDR3 runs 12 residues. Trimming took 9 bases from V and 1 from J, leaving 11 bases between them. In nucleotides, the CDR3 is TGTGCCACCAAGGACAGATCCTACGAGCAGTACTTC. This gives the protein CATKDRSYEQYF.

The chain joins TRBV3-1 (or the pseudogene TRBV3-2) to TRBJ2-7, with TRBD1 identical over 10 bases. Germline-derived CDR1 and CDR2 are LGHDT and YNNKEL (reference sequence). The CDR3 is 13 amino acids. Trimming cost V 0 bases and J 12 bases; bases outside gene matches: 5. CDR3 loop: CASSQDGTGVLYF. DNA of the CDR3: TGTGCCAGCAGCCAAGATGGGACAGGGGTTCTGTACTTC.

The rearrangement joins TRBV24-1 to TRBJ2-3; 9 nucleotides line up with TRBD2. The ends lost 7 bases at V and 1 base at J; junction bases unmatched: 11. Germline V lookup: CDR1 KGHDR, CDR2 SFDVKD. The CDR3 length is 17 residues. CDR3 DNA sequence: TGTGCCACCAGCCCCACTGAGACTAGCGGACGCACAGATACGCAGTATTTT. This encodes CATSPTETSGRTDTQYF.

This clone was recorded only once. The chain joins TRBV5-1 to TRBJ2-7; D is perhaps TRBD1 (5 bases). From germline, CDR1 is SGHRS and CDR2 YFSETQ. Trimming took 2 bases from V and 3 from J, leaving 15 bases between them. The length of the CDR3 is 15 residues. The CDR3: CASSLNGREGYEQYF. CDR3 DNA sequence: TGCGCCAGCAGCTTAAACGGCAGGGAAGGCTACGAGCAGTACTTC.

The chain has TRBV9 and TRBJ1-6, with 9 bases aligning to TRBD1. After removal of 3 bases from V and 10 bases from J, the junction contained 8 bases not matched to a gene. The CDR3 extends over 15 amino acids. The germline gives CDR1 SGDLS, CDR2 YYNGEE. The chain's CDR3 is CASSETGTGYSPLHF. The DNA of the CDR3 is TGTGCCAGCAGCGAGACCGGGACAGGGTACTCACCCCTCCACTTT.

The gene calls are TRBV15 and TRBJ1-4, with 12 bases that match TRBD1. The CDR3 extends over 16 amino acids. V lost 5 bases and J lost 4; bases outside the gene matches: 5. Looked up from germline, CDR1 is LNHNV and CDR2 is YYDKDF (reference sequence). This chain's CDR3 is CATSWGQGASNEKLFF. CDR3 sequence (DNA): TGTGCCACCAGCTGGGGACAGGGGGCTAGTAATGAAAAACTGTTTTTT.

The chain is built from TRBV3-1 (or the pseudogene TRBV3-2) and TRBJ1-3; 8 nucleotides match TRBD1. Per the germline V gene, CDR1 is LGHDT and CDR2 is YNNKEL (reference sequence). This CDR3 comprises 14 residues. Unmatched junction bases numbered 7, after V lost 5 bases and J lost 7 bases. Here the CDR3 reads CASSWTGKGNTIYF. CDR3 bases: TGTGCCAGCAGCTGGACAGGGAAGGGGAACACCATATATTTT.

The rearrangement uses TRBV29-1 and TRBJ2-1, with TRBD1 identical over 7 bases. Germline V CDR1 and CDR2: SQVTM, ANQGSEA. This CDR3 region has 14 residues. Germline trimming cut 8 bases from V and 9 bases from J; bases unmatched to any gene: 16. CDR3 loop: CSLRDHLGGSEQFF. The CDR3 bases are TGCAGCCTCCGTGATCACTTAGGGGGCAGTGAGCAGTTCTTC.

This chain uses TRBV19 with TRBJ1-4; D not resolved. V lost 3 bases and J lost 0, with 14 bases in between. CDR3 length equals 17 residues. Germline values: CDR1 LNHDA, CDR2 SQIVND (reference sequence). The CDR3 protein is CASSIVVPVPTNEKLFF. In DNA form, the CDR3 reads TGTGCCAGTAGTATTGTCGTTCCGGTTCCAACTAATGAAAAACTGTTTTTT.

The chain combines TRBV7-9 with TRBJ1-2; 10 nucleotides agree with TRBD1. After removal of 1 base from V and 0 bases from J, the junction contained 11 bases not matched to a gene. The CDR3 has 19 residues. Germline V gene lookup returns CDR1 SEHNR and CDR2 FQNEAQ (reference sequence). The CDR3 nucleotides read TGTGCCAGCAGCTTAGTCGCCGGGACAGGGGCACCAGCTAACTATGGCTACACCTTC. Its protein is CASSLVAGTGAPANYGYTF.

V gene TRBV28 combines with J gene TRBJ2-2; 10 bases line up with TRBD2. Unmatched junction bases numbered 1, after V lost 5 bases and J lost 4 bases. The CDR3 consists of 14 residues. Germline loops: CDR1 MDHEN, CDR2 SYDVKM. CDR3 sequence: CASSIAGGTGELFF. Written as DNA, the CDR3 is TGTGCCAGCAGTATAGCGGGGGGCACCGGGGAGCTGTTTTTT.

This chain joins TRBV9 and TRBJ1-4; D call uncertain. Germline-derived CDR1 and CDR2 are SGDLS and YYNGEE. V was cut by 4 bases and J by 4 bases, with 17 bases left in between. This CDR3 comprises 16 residues. The CDR3: CASSPGGGGINEKLFF. CDR3 coding DNA: TGTGCCAGCAGCCCAGGAGGTGGAGGGATTAATGAAAAACTGTTTTTT.